Each of the 24 T cell receptor beta chains below was sequenced from the same sample in a study of blood T cell repertoires in COVID-19. Repertoires were generated with immunoSEQ multiplex PCR, while TCRdb's copy carries only in-frame clones and drops some. The table has roughly 330,000 clones, around 90% seen once. The sample was PBMCs or T cells enriched from blood (not recorded which). The source of these receptors is a young man who had recovered from COVID-19.

This clone has a single count. This sequence joins TRBV5-1 and TRBJ1-2, with TRBD1 as a possible D gene (6 bases). The CDR3 consists of 15 residues. CDR1 SGHRS and CDR2 YFSETQ come from the germline V gene. V shed 1 base and J shed 5 bases, with 15 bases lying between them. Here the CDR3 reads CASSLSPGQSYGYTF. CDR3 DNA: TGCGCCAGCAGCTTGTCGCCCGGACAGTCATATGGCTACACCTTC. Drawing the rest from reference TRBV5-1 and TRBJ1-2, the complete variable domain is KAGVTQTPRYLIKTRGQQVTLSCSPISGHRSVSWYQQTPGQGLQFLFEYFSETQRNKGNFPGRFSGRQFSNSRSEMNVSTLELGDSALYLCASSLSPGQSYGYTFGSGTRLTVV.

This clone was found once. V usage is TRBV10-3 and J usage is TRBJ1-3; D is undetermined. The V end was cut by 3 bases, the J end by 0 bases, with 12 bases between. CDR1 and CDR2 from the germline V gene are ENHRY and SYGVKD. This CDR3 has 16 amino acids. CDR3: CAISDQTHISGNTIYF. The CDR3 DNA reads TGTGCCATCAGTGACCAAACACACATCTCTGGAAACACCATATATTTT.

The rearrangement links TRBV9 to TRBJ2-5, with 10 nucleotides matching TRBD1. Germline V gives CDR1 SGDLS, CDR2 YYNGEE. The CDR3 contains 17 residues. V was clipped by 4 bases and J by 5 bases; unmatched bases: 14. The CDR3 spells CASSPRIDRGRSETQYF. CDR3 nucleotide sequence: TGTGCCAGCAGCCCCAGAATCGACAGGGGGCGCTCGGAGACCCAGTACTTC.

V usage is TRBV5-4 and J usage is TRBJ1-6; tentative D call: TRBD1 (6 bases). This CDR3 spans 15 amino acids. Looked up from germline, CDR1 is SGHNT and CDR2 is YYREEE (reference sequence). V gave up 0 bases and J gave up 8 bases, with 12 bases separating them. The CDR3 DNA follows: TGTGCCAGCAGCTTGGGCAGGGGCTTGGATTCACCCCTCCACTTT. It encodes CASSLGRGLDSPLHF.

This sequence joins TRBV5-4 and TRBJ2-5; D perhaps matches TRBD1 (6 bases). The CDR3 totals 14 residues. Trimming stripped 4 bases from V and 5 bases from J, with 15 bases between. CDR1 is SGHNT and CDR2 is YYREEE in the germline V gene (reference sequence). As DNA, the CDR3 is TGTGCCAGCAGCCCCACAGGGAGTATGGAGACCCAGTACTTC. It codes for CASSPTGSMETQYF.

This chain connects TRBV5-8 to TRBJ2-7; weak D call: TRBD1 (5 bases). Trimming removed 1 base at V and 4 bases at J, with 9 bases between. Germline lookup yields CDR1 SGHTS and CDR2 YDEGEE. The CDR3 is made up of 13 amino acids. CDR3: CASSLRAGYEQYF. The CDR3 nucleotides are TGTGCCAGCAGCTTGCGGGCAGGGTACGAGCAGTACTTC. The whole variable domain, filled in from reference TRBV5-8 and TRBJ2-7, reads EAGVTQSPTHLIKTRGQQATLRCSPISGHTSVYWYQQALGLGLQFLLWYDEGEERNRGNFPPRFSGRQFPNYSSELNVNALELEDSALYLCASSLRAGYEQYFGPGTRLTVT.

The V call is TRBV25-1, the J call TRBJ1-1; D might be TRBD1 (6 bases). The CDR3 is 12 amino acids. CDR1 MGHDK and CDR2 SYGVNS come from the germline V gene. V lost 5 bases and J lost 8, with 12 bases in between. This chain's CDR3 is CASSRWQGEAFF. DNA of the CDR3: TGTGCCAGCAGTCGGTGGCAGGGGGAAGCTTTCTTT.

V is TRBV9 and J is TRBJ2-4; 7 bases are a match to TRBD1. The CDR3 loop spans 19 amino acids. Germline CDR1 reads SGDLS; CDR2 reads YYNGEE. V was clipped by 0 bases and J by 0 bases; unmatched bases: 12. The CDR3 DNA reads TGTGCCAGCAGCGTAGGAGCAGGGGGAGCCCTTTTAGCCAAAAACATTCAGTACTTC. Amino acids: CASSVGAGGALLAKNIQYF.

The chain couples TRBV7-9 to TRBJ2-7; tentative D call: TRBD2 (7 bases). The CDR3 covers 16 residues. Germline V gene sequence: CDR1 SEHNR, CDR2 FQNEAQ (reference sequence). V dropped 3 bases and J dropped 5 bases, with 20 bases sitting between them. The CDR3 loop reads CASSFPPGGLRDEQYF. CDR3 nucleotides: TGTGCCAGCAGCTTTCCCCCCGGGGGGCTAAGGGACGAGCAGTACTTC. The full variable domain, with the rest looked up from reference TRBV7-9 and TRBJ2-7, is DTGVSQNPRHKITKRGQNVTFRCDPISEHNRLYWYRQTLGQGPEFLTYFQNEAQLEKSRLLSDRFSAERPKGSFSTLEIQRTEQGDSAMYLCASSFPPGGLRDEQYFGPGTRLTVT.

J is TRBJ1-1 and V is TRBV10-2, with a tentative D call TRBD1 (6 bases). This CDR3 comprises 15 residues. V lost 4 bases and J lost 7, with 19 bases in between. The V gene's germline CDR1 is WSHSY and CDR2 SAAADI. CDR3 region: CASSGNRVGTDEAFF. DNA for the CDR3: TGCGCCAGCAGTGGTAACAGGGTTGGGACGGATGAAGCTTTCTTT.

This clone was seen once. The chain links TRBV5-1 to TRBJ1-1; D ambiguous. The CDR3 runs to 15 residues. Trimming removed 4 bases at V and 0 bases at J, with 13 bases between. CDR1 and CDR2 (germline): SGHRS, YFSETQ. The CDR3 nucleotides read TGCGCCAGCAGCCCCCGCGAGGGCGTGAACACTGAAGCTTTCTTT. It is translated as CASSPREGVNTEAFF.

The chain recombines TRBV7-9 with TRBJ1-4; 8 bases match TRBD1. V lost 5 bases and J lost 8; bases outside the gene matches: 10. Germline assignment: CDR1 SEHNR and CDR2 FQNEAQ (reference sequence). This CDR3 has 15 amino acids. CDR3 sequence reads: CASSPQGAWGEKLFF. The CDR3 DNA follows: TGTGCCAGCAGCCCCCAGGGGGCTTGGGGGGAAAAACTGTTTTTT. The whole variable domain, filled in from reference TRBV7-9 and TRBJ1-4, reads DTGVSQNPRHKITKRGQNVTFRCDPISEHNRLYWYRQTLGQGPEFLTYFQNEAQLEKSRLLSDRFSAERPKGSFSTLEIQRTEQGDSAMYLCASSPQGAWGEKLFFGSGTQLSVL.

This clone was detected only a few times. CDR3 protein: CASSYGGGDEKLFF. In DNA, the CDR3 is TGTGCCAGCAGTTACGGGGGAGGTGATGAAAAACTGTTTTTT. The V gene is TRBV6-5, the J gene TRBJ1-4; TRBD1 is a possible D gene (5 bases). The germline V gene encodes CDR1 MNHEY and CDR2 SVGAGI. CDR3 length: 14 residues. Trimming removed 2 bases from V and 6 bases from J, with 10 bases in between.

This clone was detected once. The rearrangement uses TRBV5-1 and TRBJ2-3; 7 nucleotides agree with TRBD2. There are 15 residues in the CDR3. With V trimmed by 0 bases and J by 1 base, 2 bases remained unmatched. Germline-derived CDR1 and CDR2 are SGHRS and YFSETQ. CDR3 in DNA: TGCGCCAGCAGCTTGGCGGGACTACGCACAGATACGCAGTATTTT. Translating it yields CASSLAGLRTDTQYF.

J is TRBJ2-1 and V is TRBV5-1; TRBD2 aligns across 8 bases. Germline V gives CDR1 SGHRS, CDR2 YFSETQ. The CDR3 totals 14 residues. V dropped 5 bases and J dropped 2; count of bases not matched to a gene: 3. CDR3 amino acids: CASRTSGTYNEQFF. CDR3 nucleotides: TGCGCCAGCAGAACTAGCGGTACCTACAATGAGCAGTTCTTC.

This clone was observed a single time. The rearrangement joins TRBV30 to TRBJ2-7, with a possible D match to TRBD1 (6 bases). The CDR3 length is 14 residues. V lost 3 bases to trimming and J lost 2 bases, with 14 bases between them. Germline CDR1 GTSNPN, CDR2 SVGIG (reference sequence). CDR3 DNA sequence: TGTGCCTGGAGATGGGGACACCTAACCTACGAGCAGTACTTC. It specifies CAWRWGHLTYEQYF. The complete variable domain, with remaining parts taken from reference TRBV30 and TRBJ2-7, reads SQTIHQWPATLVQPVGSPLSLECTVEGTSNPNLYWYRQAAGRGLQLLFYSVGIGQISSEVPQNLSASRPQDRQFILSSKKLLLSDSGFYLCAWRWGHLTYEQYFGPGTRLTVT.

The chain combines TRBV7-8 with TRBJ2-3; 8 nucleotides line up with TRBD2. Germline V gives CDR1 SGHVS, CDR2 FQNEAQ. The CDR3 extends over 18 amino acids. The V gene end was trimmed by 6 bases and the J gene end by 6 bases; junction bases not matched to a gene: 20. CDR3 coding DNA: TGTGCCAGCAGTCCAACTAGTTCGGGGGGGCTAATCGGGGATACGCAGTATTTT. It codes for CASSPTSSGGLIGDTQYF.

The chain links TRBV19 to TRBJ1-4; D is perhaps TRBD1 (6 bases). This CDR3 is 14 amino acids long. CDR1 is LNHDA, CDR2 SQIVND, per germline (reference sequence). The V end was cut by 3 bases, the J end by 8 bases, with 13 bases between. The CDR3 DNA follows: TGTGCCAGTAGTATTGGGGCAGGGGACGAAAAACTGTTTTTT. Protein product: CASSIGAGDEKLFF.

This clone turned up a few times. The rearrangement uses TRBV7-9 and TRBJ1-1, with 7 bases that match TRBD1. CDR1 is SEHNR and CDR2 is FQNEAQ in the germline V gene (reference sequence). The CDR3 loop spans 14 amino acids. V shed 1 base and J 11 bases; nucleotides not matched to a gene: 10. CDR3 residues: CASSLGMEGARAFF. CDR3 DNA: TGTGCCAGCAGCTTAGGGATGGAGGGGGCTAGGGCTTTCTTT.

This clone was detected once. The gene calls are TRBV5-1 and TRBJ2-7, with 10 bases lining up with TRBD2. Germline V gene lookup returns CDR1 SGHRS and CDR2 YFSETQ. The V and J ends lost 1 base and 5 bases, in that order; junction bases with no gene match: 6. The CDR3 runs to 15 residues. The CDR3 here is CASSLTSGGADEQYF. In nucleotides, the CDR3 is TGCGCCAGCAGCTTGACGAGCGGGGGGGCCGACGAGCAGTACTTC.

The gene calls are TRBV5-4 and TRBJ2-7, with 12 nucleotides matching TRBD1. With V trimmed by 4 bases and J by 4 bases, 9 bases remained unmatched. CDR1 is SGHNT, CDR2 YYREEE, per germline (reference sequence). The CDR3 is 16 residues long. DNA for the CDR3: TGTGCCAGCAGCGTGGCGGGGACAGGGGGCCCTTACGAGCAGTACTTC. It encodes CASSVAGTGGPYEQYF.

The chain links TRBV3-1 (or the pseudogene TRBV3-2) to TRBJ2-6, with 9 bases that match TRBD2. This CDR3 spans 16 amino acids. The V gene end was trimmed by 6 bases and the J gene end by 1 base; junction bases not matched to a gene: 4. Per germline, CDR1 LGHDT and CDR2 YNNKEL (reference sequence). CDR3 region: CASSSGGPSGANVLTF. CDR3 coding DNA: TGTGCCAGCAGTAGCGGGGGCCCGTCTGGGGCCAACGTCCTGACTTTC.

The chain uses TRBV7-8 and TRBJ1-1, with D uncertain. V dropped 5 bases and J dropped 0 bases, with 16 bases sitting between them. CDR1 and CDR2 from the germline V gene are SGHVS and FQNEAQ. The CDR3 has 16 residues. The CDR3 region is CASSQRHLTLNTEAFF. CDR3 nucleotide sequence: TGTGCCAGCAGCCAACGACACCTTACCTTGAACACTGAAGCTTTCTTT.

The V and J genes are TRBV7-8 and TRBJ2-1; TRBD2 agrees at 7 bases. V dropped 1 base and J dropped 7; count of bases not matched to a gene: 13. The CDR3 sequence is 17 residues long. The V gene's germline CDR1 is SGHVS and CDR2 FQNEAQ. CDR3 in DNA: TGTGCCAGCAGCTTAGTAAGAGACGGGACTACAGTTAATGAGCAGTTCTTC. Residues: CASSLVRDGTTVNEQFF.